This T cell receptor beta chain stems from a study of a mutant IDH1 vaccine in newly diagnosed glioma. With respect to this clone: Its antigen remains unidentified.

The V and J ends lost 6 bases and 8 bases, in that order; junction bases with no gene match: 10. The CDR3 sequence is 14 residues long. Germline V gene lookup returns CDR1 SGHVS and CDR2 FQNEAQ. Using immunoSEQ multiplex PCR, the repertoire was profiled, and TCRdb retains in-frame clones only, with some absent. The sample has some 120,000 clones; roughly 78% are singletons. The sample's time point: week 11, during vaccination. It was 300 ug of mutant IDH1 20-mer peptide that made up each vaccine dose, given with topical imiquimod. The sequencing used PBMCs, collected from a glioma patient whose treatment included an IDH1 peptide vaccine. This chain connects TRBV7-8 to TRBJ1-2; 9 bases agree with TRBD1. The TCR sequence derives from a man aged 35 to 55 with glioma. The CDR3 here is CASSFWTGVKGYTF. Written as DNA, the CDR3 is TGTGCCAGCAGTTTCTGGACAGGGGTTAAGGGCTACACCTTC.